This TCR beta chain is drawn from a study of blood T cells in healthy people across ages. General study points: A roughly linear age-dependent decrease characterized TCR beta diversity per million T cells.

In regard to this clonotype: Its antigen is unidentified.

Sample-barcoded 5' priming and a J-beta primer mix drove a second PCR of about 6 to 11 cycles. TCRdb re-called the 5' RACE reads through MiXCR, storing one row per CDR3 protein. The table has over a million distinct CDR3 sequences, about 43% seen once. V lost 4 bases to trimming and J lost 6 bases, with 16 bases between them. The CDR3 is 16 amino acids. Germline CDR1 is LGHNA and CDR2 is YNFKEQ. The chain joins TRBV4-2 to TRBJ1-6, with D uncertain. The specimen was blood. The sequence was collected from a woman younger than 35 in good health. The CDR3 spells CASSPTERAPNSPLHF. The CDR3 region has the DNA TGTGCCAGCAGCCCCACTGAGAGGGCACCTAATTCACCCCTCCACTTT.